This T cell receptor beta chain was identified during a study of cytomegalovirus exposure and HLA in healthy donors. Study as a whole: An early data release held tens of millions of unique TCRs from HLA-typed donors. Whole-study findings and limits: The authors judged a highly shared variant cluster likely a sequencing artifact. Confirmation was obtained in vitro that a few CMV-associated chains are specific for CMV antigens. Later work showed greater clonal expansion in HLA-associated TCR beta chains than in equally common others.

60 Vbeta and 13 Jbeta primers were used in PCR. Sequencing was performed with immunoSEQ multiplex PCR; in TCRdb, only in-frame clones are kept and a portion is missing. Recorded for this sample: around 210,000 clones. Note on this clone: What it recognizes is unknown.

J lost 3 bases, V lost 6 bases, and 20 bases had no gene match. Germline values: CDR1 SGHDT, CDR2 YYEEEE. This CDR3 region has 19 residues. The TCR was taken from a girl aged 2 to 10 in good health and CMV-seropositive. The chain couples TRBV5-6 to TRBJ2-3, with 9 bases matching TRBD1. The material sequenced was PBMCs. CDR3 sequence reads: CASTSSGQGIKKWTDTQYF. In nucleotides, the CDR3 is TGTGCCAGCACCTCCTCGGGACAGGGTATTAAGAAGTGGACAGATACGCAGTATTTT.